These T cell receptor beta chains were read from a single sample in a study of T-cell reconstitution after alpha-beta-depleted transplantation in children. Each CDR3 protein gets one entry after TCRdb re-called the PCR reads with MiXCR. Here the sample spans a few hundred thousand distinct CDR3 sequences, over 25% being singletons. The source was PBMCs, collected before TCRalphabeta/CD19-depleted stem cell transplant. The receptors here all came from a boy under two years old with Wiskott-Aldrich syndrome, due to receive a stem cell transplant. Each CDR3 is given with its conserved first and last residue. Each record gives: clone size, D gene, J gene, V gene, CDR3 protein, CDR3 DNA. A D gene is named only where the DNA matches it firmly. Clone size is not always given. Where it is, it says once, few, many or a class for expanded clones.

clone_size: -; d_call: -; j_call: TRBJ2-3; v_call: TRBV9; cdr3_aa: CASSVSGSLDTQYF; cdr3_nt: TGTGCCAGCAGCGTCTCAGGGTCTCTAGATACGCAGTATTTT
clone_size: -; d_call: -; j_call: TRBJ2-5; v_call: TRBV5-1; cdr3_aa: CASSLTATGETQYF; cdr3_nt: TGCGCCAGCAGCTTGACGGCCACTGGGGAGACCCAGTACTTC
clone_size: -; d_call: TRBD1; j_call: TRBJ1-2; v_call: TRBV30; cdr3_aa: CAWRPQTGGWYGYTF; cdr3_nt: TGTGCCTGGAGACCCCAGACAGGGGGCTGGTATGGCTACACCTTC
clone_size: -; d_call: -; j_call: TRBJ2-7; v_call: TRBV20-1; cdr3_aa: CSATDSMSTYEQYF; cdr3_nt: TGCAGTGCTACTGACAGTATGTCTACCTACGAGCAGTACTTC
clone_size: -; d_call: -; j_call: TRBJ1-6; v_call: TRBV20-1; cdr3_aa: CSAPRDFSGNSPLHF; cdr3_nt: TGCAGTGCACCGCGGGACTTCAGCGGTAATTCACCCCTCCACTTT
clone_size: -; d_call: -; j_call: TRBJ2-5; v_call: TRBV6-1; cdr3_aa: CASTRKGQRGETQYF; cdr3_nt: TGTGCCAGCACTCGAAAGGGGCAGAGAGGAGAGACCCAGTACTTC
clone_size: few; d_call: -; j_call: TRBJ1-1; v_call: TRBV7-2; cdr3_aa: CASSLVGERGSEAFF; cdr3_nt: TGTGCCAGCAGCTTAGTAGGGGAACGTGGCTCTGAAGCTTTCTTT
clone_size: -; d_call: -; j_call: TRBJ2-7; v_call: TRBV5-1; cdr3_aa: CASSLMATGEDEQYF; cdr3_nt: TGCGCCAGCAGCTTGATGGCAACCGGCGAAGACGAGCAGTACTTC
clone_size: few; d_call: -; j_call: TRBJ1-2; v_call: TRBV28; cdr3_aa: CASSLSQGPSYGYTF; cdr3_nt: TGTGCCAGCAGTTTATCGCAGGGACCCAGCTATGGCTACACCTTC
clone_size: -; d_call: -; j_call: TRBJ1-6; v_call: TRBV20-1; cdr3_aa: CSARDQGNNSPLHF; cdr3_nt: TGCAGTGCTAGAGATCAGGGGAATAATTCACCCCTCCACTTT
clone_size: few; d_call: -; j_call: TRBJ2-2; v_call: TRBV19; cdr3_aa: CASSTLTGELFF; cdr3_nt: TGTGCCAGTAGTACCCTCACCGGGGAGCTGTTTTTT
clone_size: few; d_call: -; j_call: TRBJ2-1; v_call: TRBV6-5; cdr3_aa: CASSYSEGINEQFF; cdr3_nt: TGTGCCAGCAGTTACTCGGAGGGCATCAATGAGCAGTTCTTC
clone_size: -; d_call: -; j_call: TRBJ2-5; v_call: TRBV6-1; cdr3_aa: CASSPRLSGSGREETQYF; cdr3_nt: TGTGCCAGCAGTCCCCGGCTTTCCGGTTCGGGGCGGGAAGAGACCCAGTACTTC
clone_size: few; d_call: -; j_call: TRBJ1-1; v_call: TRBV20-1; cdr3_aa: CSATDTTPLSTEAFF; cdr3_nt: TGCAGTGCTACGGACACCACCCCTCTGAGCACTGAAGCTTTCTTT
clone_size: -; d_call: -; j_call: TRBJ2-3; v_call: TRBV28; cdr3_aa: CASRYRYTSTDTQYF; cdr3_nt: TGTGCCAGCAGGTACCGGTACACCTCCACAGATACGCAGTATTTT
clone_size: -; d_call: -; j_call: TRBJ1-1; v_call: TRBV28; cdr3_aa: CASSLWTTNTEAFF; cdr3_nt: TGTGCCAGCAGTTTATGGACAACTAACACTGAAGCTTTCTTT
clone_size: -; d_call: -; j_call: TRBJ2-5; v_call: TRBV6-5; cdr3_aa: CASSWTGRGIQETQYF; cdr3_nt: TGTGCCAGCAGTTGGACAGGTCGCGGGATCCAAGAGACCCAGTACTTC
clone_size: few; d_call: -; j_call: TRBJ2-7; v_call: TRBV25-1; cdr3_aa: CASSNYNYEQYF; cdr3_nt: TGTGCCAGCAGTAACTACAACTACGAGCAGTACTTC
clone_size: few; d_call: TRBD2; j_call: TRBJ2-1; v_call: TRBV12-3/TRBV12-4; cdr3_aa: CASSWDVAGPYNEQFF; cdr3_nt: TGTGCCAGCAGTTGGGACGTAGCGGGACCATACAATGAGCAGTTCTTC
clone_size: -; d_call: TRBD2; j_call: TRBJ2-1; v_call: TRBV20-1; cdr3_aa: CSASGLAGEVSSYNEQFF; cdr3_nt: TGCAGTGCTAGTGGGCTAGCGGGAGAGGTGAGCTCCTACAATGAGCAGTTCTTC
clone_size: -; d_call: -; j_call: TRBJ2-7; v_call: TRBV10-3; cdr3_aa: CAISEVADPYEQYF; cdr3_nt: TGTGCCATCAGTGAGGTAGCGGACCCCTACGAGCAGTACTTC
clone_size: few; d_call: -; j_call: TRBJ2-4; v_call: TRBV5-1; cdr3_aa: CASSLMGLENIQYF; cdr3_nt: TGCGCCAGCAGCTTGATGGGGTTGGAGAACATTCAGTACTTC
clone_size: few; d_call: TRBD1; j_call: TRBJ2-7; v_call: TRBV5-1; cdr3_aa: CASSPGTGSLEQYF; cdr3_nt: TGCGCCAGCAGCCCCGGGACAGGGTCCCTCGAGCAGTACTTC